Listed here are 32 T cell receptor beta chains from one sample, sequenced in a study of blood T cell repertoires in COVID-19. Some clones are missing from TCRdb's copy, which holds only in-frame ones; the method was immunoSEQ multiplex PCR. The sample has fewer than 100,000 clones; about four fifths are singletons. The sequenced material came from peripheral blood. These TCRs come from a man between 70 and 80 years old with acute or convalescent COVID-19.

This clone was seen only once. This rearrangement joins TRBV30 to TRBJ2-7, with D unclear. Trimming took off 2 bases at V and 6 bases at J, with 11 bases between the two ends. The CDR3 runs 12 residues. Looked up from germline, CDR1 is GTSNPN and CDR2 is SVGIG (reference sequence). The CDR3 DNA follows: TGTGCCTGGAGTCCGACGCAGCGCGAGCAGTACTTC. Amino acids: CAWSPTQREQYF.

V usage is TRBV12-2 and J usage is TRBJ2-7; whether TRBD2, the table's D call, matches the DNA was not checked. TRBV12-2 is listed as a pseudogene. This CDR3 contains 16 residues. The chain's CDR3 is CASRLALASGDYEQYF. CDR3 DNA: TGTGCAAGTCGCTTAGCGCTGGCTAGCGGGGACTACGAGCAGTACTTC.

The chain employs TRBV28 and TRBJ1-2; perhaps TRBD1 as D (5 bases). Trimming cost V 3 bases and J 0 bases, with 11 bases left between them. CDR1 is MDHEN, CDR2 SYDVKM, per germline. The CDR3 spans 15 residues. This CDR3 is CASSFSQGPNYGYTF. The CDR3 DNA is TGTGCCAGCAGTTTCTCCCAGGGTCCTAACTATGGCTACACCTTC.

The genes are TRBV29-1 and TRBJ2-5; 7 bases are a match to TRBD2. The CDR3 extends over 14 amino acids. V lost 7 bases, J lost 5 bases, and 13 bases stayed unmatched. Germline V CDR1 and CDR2: SQVTM, ANQGSEA. Here the CDR3 DNA reads TGCAGCGCCGGCCGTGGCGGGAGAGGGGAGACCCAGTACTTC. This gives the protein CSAGRGGRGETQYF.

This chain links TRBV29-1 with TRBJ2-7; TRBD2 agrees at 7 bases. This CDR3 has 15 amino acids. Germline loops: CDR1 SQVTM, CDR2 ANQGSEA. J was trimmed by 2 bases and V by 3 bases; bases with no gene match: 10. CDR3 DNA: TGCAGCGTTGAGGGGGGGACCGACCTCACCTACGAGCAGTACTTC. It encodes CSVEGGTDLTYEQYF.

The V gene is TRBV28, the J gene TRBJ2-1; no reliable D call. There are 13 residues in the CDR3. Trimming took 5 bases from V and 2 from J, leaving 7 bases between them. CDR1 is MDHEN and CDR2 is SYDVKM in the germline V gene. The CDR3 is CASSTGAYNEQFF. Written as DNA, the CDR3 is TGTGCCAGCAGTACGGGTGCCTACAATGAGCAGTTCTTC. The full variable domain, with the rest looked up from reference TRBV28 and TRBJ2-1, is DVKVTQSSRYLVKRTGEKVFLECVQDMDHENMFWYRQDPGLGLRLIYFSYDVKMKEKGDIPEGYSVSREKKERFSLILESASTNQTSMYLCASSTGAYNEQFFGPGTRLTVL.

The V gene is TRBV12-3 or TRBV12-4, the J gene TRBJ2-5; weak D call: TRBD2 (5 bases). Trimming removed 8 bases from V and 5 bases from J, with 12 bases in between. The CDR3 has 12 amino acids. CDR3 region: CASARSGETQYF. Here the CDR3 DNA reads TGTGCCAGCGCACGATCGGGGGAGACCCAGTACTTC.

The chain recombines TRBV5-1 with TRBJ2-1; D gene ambiguous. V lost 4 bases, J lost 0 bases, and 11 bases lay in between. The CDR3 extends over 15 amino acids. In germline, CDR1 is SGHRS, CDR2 YFSETQ. CDR3 sequence: CASSLTVSSYNEQFF. The CDR3 bases are TGCGCCAGCAGCCTAACAGTGAGCTCCTACAATGAGCAGTTCTTC.

Of note for this clone: One end of the junction does not line up with germline, which may come from a read error. V gene TRBV9 combines with J gene TRBJ1-2; 8 nucleotides match TRBD1. The CDR3 covers 15 residues. Germline V gene data show CDR1 as SGDLS and CDR2 as YYNGEE. CDR3 sequence (DNA): TGTGCCAGCAGCGCCCGGACAGGGATCAACTATGGCCACACCTTC. Amino acid sequence: CASSARTGINYGHTF.

This chain links TRBV7-3 with TRBJ2-3; 12 nucleotides line up with TRBD2. Losses at the gene ends were 6 bases for V and 6 bases for J; bases not matched to a gene: 7. The CDR3 spans 15 residues. CDR1 is SGHTA, CDR2 FQGTGA, per germline. CDR3 coding DNA: TGTGCCAGCAGTCCCGGGACTAGCGGGTTGGATACGCAGTATTTT. Translated, it gives CASSPGTSGLDTQYF.

J is TRBJ1-6 and V is TRBV25-1; D is ambiguous. Trimming removed 4 bases at V and 4 bases at J, with 14 bases between. This CDR3 comprises 16 residues. The germline V gene has CDR1 MGHDK and CDR2 SYGVNS. The CDR3 bases are TGTGCCAGCAGTGGCGAAGGACTGTATTATAATTCACCCCTCCACTTT. It translates to CASSGEGLYYNSPLHF.

This sequence joins TRBV28 and TRBJ1-2; D call uncertain. The germline gives CDR1 MDHEN, CDR2 SYDVKM. Deletions cut 3 bases from V and 6 bases from J, with 11 bases between. The CDR3 length is 13 residues. Here the CDR3 DNA reads TGTGCCAGCAGTTTTGTCCGCGTTGATGGCTACACCTTC. Translation gives CASSFVRVDGYTF.

The rearrangement links TRBV5-5 to TRBJ2-5; 7 nucleotides match TRBD1. Germline CDR1 reads SGHKS; CDR2 reads YYEKEE (reference sequence). The trim removed 4 bases at V and 3 bases at J, leaving 6 bases unmatched. This CDR3 spans 14 amino acids. The CDR3: CASSTMDRKETQYF. The CDR3 nucleotides are TGTGCCAGCAGCACCATGGACAGGAAAGAGACCCAGTACTTC.

This clone was picked up a small number of times. CDR3 coding DNA: TGTGCCAGCAGTTTATGGGAGGGAGGTTCACCCCTCCACTTT. Its translation is CASSLWEGGSPLHF. The chain uses TRBV27 and TRBJ1-6; D unresolved. The CDR3 length is 14 residues. V was pared by 1 base and J by 9 bases, with 10 bases between. Germline CDR1 MNHEY, CDR2 SMNVEV (reference sequence).

The chain employs TRBV23-1 and TRBJ1-4, with D perhaps matching TRBD1 (6 bases). TRBV23-1 is labeled an ORF, and its function is uncertain. The CDR3 has 15 residues. V lost 4 bases and J 6 bases, leaving 15 bases between the germline ends. CDR3 region: CASSPYQGSDEKLFF. The CDR3 DNA is TGCGCCAGCAGTCCCTACCAGGGGTCAGATGAAAAACTGTTTTTT.

This chain joins TRBV5-4 and TRBJ2-7; 9 bases are shared with TRBD2. The CDR3 runs to 20 residues. J lost 0 bases, V lost 1 base, and 17 bases had no gene match. Germline values: CDR1 SGHNT, CDR2 YYREEE (reference sequence). CDR3 region: CASSLIGQTLAGSSSYEQYF. CDR3 nucleotides: TGTGCCAGCAGCTTGATTGGACAGACCCTAGCGGGATCGAGCTCCTACGAGCAGTACTTC.

This clone occurred many times. V usage is TRBV7-2 and J usage is TRBJ1-6, with 8 bases aligning to TRBD1. The trim removed 5 bases at V and 8 bases at J, leaving 8 bases unmatched. Germline values: CDR1 SGHTA, CDR2 FQGNSA. The CDR3 spans 15 residues. CDR3 sequence (DNA): TGTGCCAGCAGCCCCCGGACAGGGCAAGATTCACCCCTCCACTTT. Translation gives CASSPRTGQDSPLHF.

The CDR3 nucleotides are TGTGCCAGCAGTCCTGGACAGGGCCGGGGCAATGAGCAGTTCTTC. It translates to CASSPGQGRGNEQFF. This chain connects TRBV6-6 to TRBJ2-1; 8 positions agree with TRBD1. With 5 bases clipped from V and 6 bases from J, the junction kept 9 bases outside the gene matches. CDR3 length: 15 amino acids. Germline V CDR1 and CDR2: MNHNY, SVGAGI (reference sequence).

The V call is TRBV3-1 (or the pseudogene TRBV3-2), the J call TRBJ2-1, with 7 bases fitting TRBD2. The CDR3 has 12 residues. Trimming removed 5 bases from V and 12 bases from J; junction bases left unmatched: 7. Germline V gene sequence: CDR1 LGHDT, CDR2 YNNKEL (reference sequence). The CDR3 region has the DNA TGTGCCAGCAGCTTGACGGGAGGCGGGCAGTTCTTC. Translated, it gives CASSLTGGGQFF.

The CDR3 DNA reads as TGTGCCAGCACCCTACCGGGTCAGAACACTGAAGCTTTCTTT. The encoded protein is CASTLPGQNTEAFF. This sequence joins TRBV28 and TRBJ1-1; D is undetermined. The CDR3 runs to 14 residues. Germline assignment: CDR1 MDHEN and CDR2 SYDVKM. Trimming pared 7 bases from V and 1 base from J, leaving 13 bases between.

The chain uses TRBV3-1 (or the pseudogene TRBV3-2) and TRBJ2-5, with TRBD1 matching over 7 bases. V lost 2 bases to trimming and J lost 4 bases; unmatched junction nucleotides: 4. The CDR3 runs to 14 residues. Germline V gene data show CDR1 as LGHDT and CDR2 as YNNKEL (reference sequence). CDR3 nucleotide sequence: TGTGCCAGCAGCCAACCCGACAGGGTAGAGACCCAGTACTTC. As protein: CASSQPDRVETQYF.

This clone appeared a few times. This chain connects TRBV30 to TRBJ1-2, with D hard to call. Trimming pared 5 bases from V and 8 bases from J, leaving 15 bases between. CDR3 length equals 12 residues. The germline V gene has CDR1 GTSNPN and CDR2 SVGIG (reference sequence). CDR3 sequence: CAWGLPAGGYTF. CDR3 DNA: TGTGCCTGGGGACTCCCGGCGGGAGGCTACACCTTC.

This rearrangement joins TRBV5-1 to TRBJ2-7; perhaps TRBD2 as D (6 bases). Germline loops: CDR1 SGHRS, CDR2 YFSETQ. The CDR3 extends over 15 amino acids. Trimming shortened V by 0 bases and J by 5 bases, and 15 bases separated the two germline ends. DNA of the CDR3: TGCGCCAGCAGCTTGGTAATTGCGGGGAGCCACGAGCAGTACTTC. It specifies CASSLVIAGSHEQYF. Looking up the rest from reference TRBV5-1 and TRBJ2-7 gives the full variable domain: KAGVTQTPRYLIKTRGQQVTLSCSPISGHRSVSWYQQTPGQGLQFLFEYFSETQRNKGNFPGRFSGRQFSNSRSEMNVSTLELGDSALYLCASSLVIAGSHEQYFGPGTRLTVT.

This clone has only one observation. The chain joins TRBV9 to TRBJ2-6, with 14 bases identical to TRBD2. V was clipped by 4 bases and J by 0 bases; unmatched bases: 12. The CDR3 is 21 amino acids. Germline V gene sequence: CDR1 SGDLS, CDR2 YYNGEE. The CDR3 nucleotides are TGTGCCAGCAGCTCGGGACTAGCGGGAGCTCAGACCTTCTCTGGGGCCAACGTCCTGACTTTC. Amino acid sequence: CASSSGLAGAQTFSGANVLTF.

The V and J genes are TRBV20-1 and TRBJ1-4, with D possibly being TRBD1 (6 bases). Germline lookup yields CDR1 DFQATT and CDR2 SNEGSKA (reference sequence). The CDR3 totals 12 residues. V was trimmed by 3 bases and J by 6 bases, leaving 8 bases between them. Here the CDR3 DNA reads TGCAGTGCTAGTTGGGGGCATGAAAAACTGTTTTTT. It yields the protein CSASWGHEKLFF.

The chain is built from TRBV7-2 and TRBJ2-3, with D possibly TRBD1 on 5 matching bases. The germline V and J ends were trimmed by 5 bases and 2 bases, with 14 bases remaining between them. CDR3 length equals 15 residues. Germline V CDR1 and CDR2: SGHTA, FQGNSA. The CDR3 nucleotides are TGTGCCAGCAGCCCGACAGCATTTATCACAGATACGCAGTATTTT. It yields the protein CASSPTAFITDTQYF.

This clone has only a few counts. The CDR3 protein is CASGHSDRETQYF. For the CDR3, the DNA is TGTGCTAGTGGCCACTCGGACAGAGAGACCCAGTACTTC. V and J are TRBV12-5 and TRBJ2-5; possibly TRBD1 for D (6 bases). V lost 6 bases and J lost 4, with 12 bases in between. CDR1 and CDR2 (germline): LGHNT, FRNRAP. This CDR3 region has 13 residues.

The gene calls are TRBV27 and TRBJ2-4, with 13 bases identical to TRBD2. Germline trimming cut 5 bases from V and 2 bases from J; bases unmatched to any gene: 9. Germline V gene data show CDR1 as MNHEY and CDR2 as SMNVEV (reference sequence). The CDR3 covers 18 residues. CDR3 sequence reads: CASSPGTSGNLPKNIQYF. The DNA of the CDR3 is TGTGCCAGCAGTCCCGGGACTAGCGGGAATCTACCCAAAAACATTCAGTACTTC.

Here the CDR3 DNA reads TGCAGTGCTAGTCGCGACAGACACACAGATACGCAGTATTTT. Amino acids: CSASRDRHTDTQYF. The chain joins TRBV20-1 to TRBJ2-3; possibly TRBD1 for D (5 bases). V was cut by 3 bases and J by 2 bases, with 12 bases left in between. Germline values: CDR1 DFQATT, CDR2 SNEGSKA (reference sequence). CDR3 length: 14 residues.

The chain combines TRBV5-5 with TRBJ1-3, with D possibly matching TRBD1 (6 bases). The V and J ends lost 3 bases and 0 bases respectively, with 10 bases between them. The V gene's germline CDR1 is SGHKS and CDR2 YYEKEE (reference sequence). The CDR3 is 15 amino acids. As DNA, the CDR3 is TGTGCCAGCAGCTACAGGGTCGACTCTGGAAACACCATATATTTT. It codes for CASSYRVDSGNTIYF.

This clone was counted a single time. The V call is TRBV5-1, the J call TRBJ2-5; a weak D match, TRBD1 (6 bases). Germline V gene lookup returns CDR1 SGHRS and CDR2 YFSETQ. Deletions cut 1 base from V and 1 base from J, with 14 bases between. The CDR3 sequence is 16 residues long. The CDR3 here is CASSLYTGPLQETQYF. The CDR3, as DNA: TGCGCCAGCAGCTTGTACACAGGGCCACTCCAAGAGACCCAGTACTTC. Full variable domain (outside the CDR3, taken from reference TRBV5-1 and TRBJ2-5): KAGVTQTPRYLIKTRGQQVTLSCSPISGHRSVSWYQQTPGQGLQFLFEYFSETQRNKGNFPGRFSGRQFSNSRSEMNVSTLELGDSALYLCASSLYTGPLQETQYFGPGTRLLVL.

The chain uses TRBV5-1 and TRBJ2-1; 9 positions agree with TRBD2. Looked up from germline, CDR1 is SGHRS and CDR2 is YFSETQ. The CDR3 is 15 residues long. V was pared by 5 bases and J by 5 bases, with 8 bases of the junction left unmatched. The CDR3 protein is CASRGLAGTHNEQFF. CDR3 nucleotides: TGCGCCAGCAGGGGACTAGCCGGGACTCACAATGAGCAGTTCTTC.